This note documents a single T cell receptor beta chain sequence. Its antigen is as yet unknown. The CDR3 sequence is 12 residues long. Germline CDR1 and CDR2: SGHTA and FQGNSA. V lost 1 base and J lost 3, with 3 bases in between. TCRdb analysed the 5' RACE reads with MiXCR anew, one entry per CDR3 protein. This sample has 300,000 to 400,000 distinct CDR3 sequences, with over 12% found just once. These data are taken from a study of CD8 T cells in ankylosing spondylitis. Study outcomes and limitations: Roughly 8 highly homologous variants formed a TCR beta motif that appeared characteristic of ankylosing spondylitis blood.

This clonotype originated in a male donor with ankylosing spondylitis or in good health (not recorded which). Sample: blood, either unsorted or a sorted T cell fraction (not recorded which). The J gene is TRBJ1-2, the V gene TRBV7-2, with D unclear. The CDR3 nucleotides read TGTGCCAGCAGCTTAGACCACTATGGCTACACCTTC. Amino acid sequence: CASSLDHYGYTF.